This TCR beta chain was profiled in a study of beta chain features in type 1 diabetes. Investigators reverse transcribed all isolated RNA, so they sequenced expressed TCRB transcripts. Profiled with immunoSEQ multiplex PCR; TCRdb holds only in-frame clones, not every one. Altogether roughly 170,000 clones are present, about 13% being singletons, with the ten largest covering less than 0.7%. Trimming removed 5 bases from V and 0 bases from J; junction bases left unmatched: 1. In germline, CDR1 is KGHSH, CDR2 LQKENI. There are 13 residues in the CDR3. The chain has TRBV18 and TRBJ2-7; 7 bases agree with TRBD2. The clonotype originates from a woman younger than 35 in good health. Source material: central memory CD4+ T cells from blood. Here the CDR3 DNA reads TGTGCCAGCTCAGGGGGGGACTCCTACGAGCAGTACTTC. The encoded protein is CASSGGDSYEQYF. Variable domain in full (rest from reference TRBV18 and TRBJ2-7): NAGVMQNPRHLVRRRGQEARLRCSPMKGHSHVYWYRQLPEEGLKFMVYLQKENIIDESGMPKERFSAEFPKEGPSILRIQQVVRGDSAAYFCASSGGDSYEQYFGPGTRLTVT.